A single sample gave rise to the 9 T cell receptor beta chains below, sequenced in a study of shared clonotypes between healthy human individuals. Profiling relied on immunoSEQ multiplex PCR, and the TCRdb table lists in-frame clones only, not all of them. The table lists 950,000 to 1,100,000 clones, around 74% of them singletons, with about 1.5% in the top ten. Sequencing input: memory CD4+ T cells sorted from blood. Subset described: CD45RA-negative fraction. The receptors originated from a young man in good health.

The gene calls are TRBV18 and TRBJ1-2, with D uncertain. The CDR3 spans 14 residues. Trimming left V 3 bases short and J 2 bases short, with 10 bases between. Germline V CDR1 and CDR2: KGHSH, LQKENI. The CDR3 reads CASSPQQRNYGYTF. The DNA of the CDR3 is TGTGCCAGCTCACCTCAACAGAGGAACTATGGCTACACCTTC.

The rearrangement links TRBV28 to TRBJ2-7, with D tentatively TRBD1 or TRBD2 (5 bases each). There are 16 residues in the CDR3. Germline V gene lookup returns CDR1 MDHEN and CDR2 SYDVKM. Trimming shortened V by 4 bases and J by 3 bases, and 19 bases separated the two germline ends. The CDR3 loop reads CASSSLGTETFYEQYF. CDR3 in DNA: TGTGCCAGCAGTTCCCTCGGGACGGAGACTTTCTACGAGCAGTACTTC. The complete variable domain, with remaining parts taken from reference TRBV28 and TRBJ2-7, reads DVKVTQSSRYLVKRTGEKVFLECVQDMDHENMFWYRQDPGLGLRLIYFSYDVKMKEKGDIPEGYSVSREKKERFSLILESASTNQTSMYLCASSSLGTETFYEQYFGPGTRLTVT.

DNA for the CDR3: TGCGCCAGCAGCTTGGCCGGGACAGGGGCTGGAAACACCATATATTTT. Translation: CASSLAGTGAGNTIYF. This sequence joins TRBV5-1 and TRBJ1-3, with 10 bases lining up with TRBD1. The V segment lost 0 bases and the J segment 2 bases; nucleotides outside the gene matches: 2. CDR1 and CDR2 (germline): SGHRS, YFSETQ. This CDR3 region has 16 residues.

The chain is built from TRBV6-5 and TRBJ2-3, with D perhaps TRBD2 (6 bases). Germline CDR1 and CDR2: MNHEY and SVGAGI. CDR3 length: 16 amino acids. Trimming stripped 4 bases from V and 2 bases from J, with 16 bases between. CDR3 loop: CASSSLAGGNTDTQYF. DNA for the CDR3: TGTGCCAGCAGTTCACTAGCTGGGGGGAACACAGATACGCAGTATTTT.

The CDR3 region has the DNA TGTGCCAGCAGCGTCGGGACAGATAATTCACCCCTCCACTTT. Translated, it gives CASSVGTDNSPLHF. The V gene is TRBV9, the J gene TRBJ1-6; TRBD1 matches at 7 bases. CDR3 length equals 14 residues. Germline loops: CDR1 SGDLS, CDR2 YYNGEE. J was trimmed by 5 bases and V by 2 bases; bases with no gene match: 1.

This chain joins TRBV10-3 and TRBJ2-2; 9 bases agree with TRBD1. CDR1 ENHRY and CDR2 SYGVKD come from the germline V gene. This CDR3 region has 12 residues. After removal of 10 bases from V and 7 bases from J, the junction contained 4 bases not matched to a gene. This chain's CDR3 is CATWTGDGELFF. The CDR3 coding sequence is TGTGCCACCTGGACAGGGGACGGGGAGCTGTTTTTT.

This chain uses TRBV14 with TRBJ2-4; perhaps TRBD2 as D (6 bases). Germline V gene lookup returns CDR1 SGHDN and CDR2 FVKESK. V lost 6 bases and J 5 bases, leaving 14 bases between the germline ends. CDR3 size: 14 residues. CDR3 sequence reads: CASSGRGMENIQYF. CDR3 in DNA: TGTGCCAGCAGTGGCCGGGGGATGGAAAACATTCAGTACTTC. The variable domain in full, with the rest retrieved from reference TRBV14 and TRBJ2-4, is EAGVTQFPSHSVIEKGQTVTLRCDPISGHDNLYWYRRVMGKEIKFLLHFVKESKQDESGMPNNRFLAERTGGTYSTLKVQPAELEDSGVYFCASSGRGMENIQYFGAGTRLSVL.

J is TRBJ2-5 and V is TRBV27, with TRBD2 matching 8 bases. The CDR3 is 18 residues long. The V gene end was trimmed by 3 bases and the J gene end by 3 bases; junction bases not matched to a gene: 15. Germline V CDR1 and CDR2: MNHEY, SMNVEV (reference sequence). The chain's CDR3 is CASSFRGVAGISEETQYF. For the CDR3, the DNA is TGTGCCAGCAGTTTCCGCGGGGTAGCGGGGATCTCCGAAGAGACCCAGTACTTC.

The V gene is TRBV2, the J gene TRBJ1-4, with D perhaps matching TRBD1 (5 bases). The V end lost 7 bases, the J end lost 2 bases, and 11 bases lay between the germline ends. The CDR3 sequence is 14 residues long. CDR1 and CDR2 (germline): SNHLY, FYNNEI. The CDR3 DNA reads TGTGCCAGCAATACCCAGGGTACTAATGAAAAACTGTTTTTT. This codes for CASNTQGTNEKLFF.